The rows below give T cell receptor beta chains drawn from one sample of a study of blood T cell repertoires in COVID-19. Repertoires were generated with immunoSEQ multiplex PCR, while TCRdb's copy carries only in-frame clones and drops some. Of some 140,000 clones detected, approximately 90% appear once; the ten largest clones hold roughly 18%. The sample consisted of peripheral blood. Source of these receptors: a man aged 45-65 years with active or convalescent COVID-19. Both conserved end residues are part of each CDR3. The D gene is left open where the match is weak. Where a row states a size, it is once, few, many or the class of an expanded clone; other rows omit it.

cdr3_aa	cdr3_nt	j_call	d_call	v_call	clone_size
CASSYSRQGTNEKLFF	TGTGCCAGCAGTTACTCTCGACAGGGGACTAATGAAAAACTGTTTTTT	TRBJ1-4	NA	TRBV21-1	NA
CALIMRAGYNEQFF	TGTGCCTTAATAATGCGGGCGGGTTACAATGAGCAGTTCTTC	TRBJ2-1	NA	TRBV30	NA
CASSGDSNEKLFF	TGCGCCAGCAGTGGGGACAGCAACGAAAAACTGTTTTTT	TRBJ1-4	TRBD1	TRBV10-2	NA
CASSIAGDTEAFF	TGTGCCAGTAGTATAGCCGGGGACACTGAAGCTTTCTTT	TRBJ1-1	NA	TRBV19	NA
CASSGEGRSPLHF	TGTGCCAGCAGCGGAGAGGGGAGGTCACCCCTCCACTTT	TRBJ1-6	NA	TRBV9	NA
CASSVSESSYNEQFF	TGCGCCAGCAGCGTTAGCGAGTCGTCCTACAATGAGCAGTTCTTC	TRBJ2-1	NA	TRBV5-1	NA
CASSLNGNSGANVLTF	TGCGCCAGCAGCTTGAACGGTAACTCTGGGGCCAACGTCCTGACTTTC	TRBJ2-6	NA	TRBV5-1	NA
CASSAGTGDLETQYF	TGTGCCAGCAGCGCCGGGACAGGGGATCTGGAGACCCAGTACTTC	TRBJ2-5	TRBD1	TRBV2	NA
CASSPSGRPNEQFF	TGTGCCAGCTCCCCAAGCGGGAGGCCCAATGAGCAGTTCTTC	TRBJ2-1	TRBD2	TRBV18	NA
CASSVRGWLAPNTGELFF	TGTGCCAGCAGTGTTCGTGGGTGGCTAGCCCCGAACACCGGGGAGCTGTTTTTT	TRBJ2-2	NA	TRBV2	NA
CASSSSGGTNEKLFF	TGTGCCAGCAGCTCAAGCGGGGGAACTAATGAAAAACTGTTTTTT	TRBJ1-4	NA	TRBV7-9	NA
CASRREGAGELFF	TGTGCCAGTAGGCGCGAGGGGGCTGGGGAGCTGTTTTTT	TRBJ2-2	TRBD1	TRBV19	NA
CASRLPRGGEKLFF	TGTGCAAGTCGCCTACCGCGGGGGGGAGAAAAACTGTTTTTT	TRBJ1-4	NA	TRBV12-2	NA
CASSSTQAYRPPYTF	TGTGCCAGCTCCTCTACCCAGGCTTACCGTCCTCCCTACACCTTC	TRBJ1-2	NA	TRBV18	few
CASWGAGGSYNEQFF	TGTGCCAGCTGGGGGGCAGGGGGCTCCTACAATGAGCAGTTCTTC	TRBJ2-1	NA	TRBV2	NA
CASSQTGGRETQYF	TGCGCCAGCAGCCAGACAGGGGGCCGGGAGACCCAGTACTTC	TRBJ2-5	TRBD1	TRBV4-1	NA
CASSPGLSTNEKLFF	TGTGCCAGCAGCCCCGGGTTGTCGACTAATGAAAAACTGTTTTTT	TRBJ1-4	NA	TRBV3-1/TRBV3-2	NA
CASSKTGVLNEKLFF	TGTGCCAGCAGCAAAACAGGGGTGCTTAATGAAAAACTGTTTTTT	TRBJ1-4	TRBD1	TRBV7-2	NA
CASSFTGTSRNTDTQYF	TGCGCCAGCAGCTTCACCGGGACTAGCCGTAACACAGATACGCAGTATTTT	TRBJ2-3	TRBD2	TRBV5-1	NA
CASTVKIQGAQGYTF	TGCGCCAGCACCGTTAAGATACAGGGGGCGCAGGGCTACACCTTC	TRBJ1-2	TRBD1	TRBV10-2	once
CASSFQLRSSGTYNEQFF	TGTGCCAGCAGTTTCCAACTACGAAGCAGCGGGACCTACAATGAGCAGTTCTTC	TRBJ2-1	TRBD2	TRBV27	NA
CASSPGGGRYNEQFF	TGCGCCAGCAGCCCCGGGGGGGGCAGGTACAATGAGCAGTTCTTC	TRBJ2-1	TRBD2	TRBV5-1	NA
CASSVDRGYEQYF	TGTGCCAGCAGCGTCGACAGGGGGTACGAGCAGTACTTC	TRBJ2-7	TRBD1	TRBV5-6	NA
CACHREGRNSPLHF	TGTGCCTGCCACCGAGAAGGGAGGAATTCACCCCTCCACTTT	TRBJ1-6	NA	TRBV30	NA
CASRDRGIHEQYF	TGTGCCAGTAGGGACAGGGGCATCCACGAGCAGTACTTC	TRBJ2-7	TRBD1	TRBV6-5	NA
CASSETGTGDHEQYF	TGTGCCAGCAGTGAGACCGGGACAGGGGACCACGAGCAGTACTTC	TRBJ2-7	TRBD1	TRBV25-1	NA
CASSPGTGGLSNQPQHF	TGTGCCAGCAGTCCCGGGACAGGGGGCTTGAGCAATCAGCCCCAGCATTTT	TRBJ1-5	TRBD1	TRBV6-6	NA